The clone carrying this T cell receptor beta chain was observed a handful of times. What it recognizes is unknown. One heparinised draw, averaging roughly 0.12 L, was taken per donor. The source of the sample is a study of beta chain features in type 1 diabetes. All of the isolated RNA was reverse transcribed, so expressed TCRB transcripts were sequenced. Using immunoSEQ multiplex PCR, the repertoire was profiled, and TCRdb retains in-frame clones only, with some absent. The sample records a few hundred thousand clones, 10% to 15% being singletons. Study-wide findings and caveats: Within each of all four CD4+ subsets, Type 1 diabetes patients had TCRB CDR3s that were moderately but significantly shorter. There was a possibility that cDNA sequencing over-represented cells with high TCR expression.

Germline-derived CDR1 and CDR2 are GTSNPN and SVGIG (reference sequence). The CDR3 totals 13 residues. V gave up 0 bases and J gave up 4 bases, with 7 bases separating them. The sequence came from a woman aged 18-30 years with type 1 diabetes. Specimen: naive CD4+ T cells from blood. The chain links TRBV30 to TRBJ2-1; no clear D. CDR3 nucleotide sequence: TGTGCCTGGAGTGTACACCTTTACAATGAGCAGTTCTTC. This sequence encodes CAWSVHLYNEQFF.